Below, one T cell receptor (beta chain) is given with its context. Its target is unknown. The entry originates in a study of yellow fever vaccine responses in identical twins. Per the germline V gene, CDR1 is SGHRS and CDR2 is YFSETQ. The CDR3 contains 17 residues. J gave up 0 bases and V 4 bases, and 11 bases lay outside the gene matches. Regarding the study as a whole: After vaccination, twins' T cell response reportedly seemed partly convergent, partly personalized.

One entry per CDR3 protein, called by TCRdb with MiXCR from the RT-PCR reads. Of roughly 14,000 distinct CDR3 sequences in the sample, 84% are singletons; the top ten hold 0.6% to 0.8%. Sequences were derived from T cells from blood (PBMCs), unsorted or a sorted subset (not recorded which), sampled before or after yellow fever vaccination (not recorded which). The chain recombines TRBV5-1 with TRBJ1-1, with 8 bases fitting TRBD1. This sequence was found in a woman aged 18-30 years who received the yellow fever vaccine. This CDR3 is CASSPGQAYLLNTEAFF. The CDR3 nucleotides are TGCGCCAGCAGCCCGGGACAGGCCTACCTTCTGAACACTGAAGCTTTCTTT.